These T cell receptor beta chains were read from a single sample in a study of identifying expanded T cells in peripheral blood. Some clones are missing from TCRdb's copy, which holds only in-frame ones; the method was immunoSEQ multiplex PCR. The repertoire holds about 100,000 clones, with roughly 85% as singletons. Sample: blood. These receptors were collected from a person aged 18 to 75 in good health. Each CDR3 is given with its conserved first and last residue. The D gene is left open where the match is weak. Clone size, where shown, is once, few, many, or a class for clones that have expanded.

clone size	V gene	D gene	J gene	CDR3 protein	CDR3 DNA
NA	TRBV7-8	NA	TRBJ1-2	CASSFSAYRNNYGYTF	TGTGCCAGCAGCTTCAGCGCGTACAGAAATAACTATGGCTACACCTTC
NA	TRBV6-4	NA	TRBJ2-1	CASSHTASSYNEQFF	TGTGCCAGCAGTCATACGGCGAGCTCCTACAATGAGCAGTTCTTC
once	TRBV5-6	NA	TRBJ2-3	CASSLDKGWSTDTQYF	TGTGCCAGCAGCCTAGATAAGGGTTGGTCCACAGATACGCAGTATTTT
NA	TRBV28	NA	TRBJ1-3	CASSPRDSGNTIYF	TGTGCCAGCAGTCCCAGAGACTCTGGAAACACCATATATTTT
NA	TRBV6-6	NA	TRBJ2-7	CASSYSAGRGEQYF	TGTGCCAGCAGTTACTCGGCAGGGCGCGGCGAGCAGTACTTC
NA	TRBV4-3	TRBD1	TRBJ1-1	CASSPRQGLNTEAFF	TGCGCCAGCAGCCCCCGACAGGGGCTGAACACTGAAGCTTTCTTT
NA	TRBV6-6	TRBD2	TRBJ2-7	CASSRTSGEFYEQYF	TGTGCCAGCAGCCGGACTAGCGGAGAATTCTACGAGCAGTACTTC
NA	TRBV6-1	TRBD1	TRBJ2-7	CATKDRAKPYEQYF	TGTGCCACCAAGGACAGGGCAAAACCCTACGAGCAGTACTTC
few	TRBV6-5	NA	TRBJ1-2	CASRQVSGDYGYTF	TGTGCCAGCAGGCAAGTTAGCGGTGACTATGGCTACACCTTC
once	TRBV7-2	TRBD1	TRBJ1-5	CASSLSGGSQPQHF	TGTGCCAGCAGCTTATCAGGGGGCAGTCAGCCCCAGCATTTT
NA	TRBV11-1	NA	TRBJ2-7	CASSLSKKNWADEQYF	TGTGCCAGCAGCTTATCCAAAAAGAACTGGGCGGACGAGCAGTACTTC
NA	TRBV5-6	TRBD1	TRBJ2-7	CASSLGTGEEQYF	TGTGCCAGCAGCTTGGGGACAGGGGAGGAGCAGTACTTC
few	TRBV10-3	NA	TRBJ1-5	CAISVGNSNQPQHF	TGTGCCATCAGTGTAGGCAATAGCAATCAGCCCCAGCATTTT
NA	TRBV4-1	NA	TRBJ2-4	CASSQGMARSLAKNIQYF	TGCGCCAGCAGCCAAGGTATGGCCCGGAGCCTAGCCAAAAACATTCAGTACTTC
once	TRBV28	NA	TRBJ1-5	CASSSPIRQLNQPQHF	TGTGCCAGCAGCTCGCCAATACGACAGCTAAATCAGCCCCAGCATTTT
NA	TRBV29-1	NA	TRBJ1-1	CSVGRMNTEAFF	TGCAGCGTTGGGAGAATGAACACTGAAGCTTTCTTT
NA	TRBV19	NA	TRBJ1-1	CAAGRTNTEAFF	TGTGCCGCGGGGCGGACGAACACTGAAGCTTTCTTT
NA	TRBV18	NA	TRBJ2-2	CASSPGEGLSGGELFF	TGTGCCAGCTCACCTGGCGAAGGTCTTTCGGGTGGGGAGCTGTTTTTT
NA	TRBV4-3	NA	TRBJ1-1	CASSLDSGYTEAFF	TGCGCCAGCAGCTTGGACAGTGGGTACACTGAAGCTTTCTTT
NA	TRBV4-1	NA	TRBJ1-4	CASSQSQAGKGEKLFF	TGCGCCAGCAGCCAGAGTCAGGCAGGGAAAGGGGAAAAACTGTTTTTT
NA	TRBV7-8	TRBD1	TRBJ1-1	CASSSSGTGGRPEAFF	TGTGCCAGCAGCTCCTCCGGGACAGGGGGCCGGCCTGAAGCTTTCTTT
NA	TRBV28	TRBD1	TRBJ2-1	CASTPWEGQGLHNEQFF	TGTGCCAGCACCCCTTGGGAAGGACAGGGGCTGCACAATGAGCAGTTCTTC
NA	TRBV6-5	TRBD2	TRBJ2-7	CASSRGLAGTYEQYF	TGTGCCAGCAGCCGAGGACTAGCGGGGACCTACGAGCAGTACTTC
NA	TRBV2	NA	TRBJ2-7	CASSNYQGGRRYEQYF	TGTGCCAGCAGTAATTACCAAGGAGGCCGACGCTACGAGCAGTACTTC
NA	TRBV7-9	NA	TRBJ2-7	CASSLGRTGMPYEQYF	TGTGCCAGCAGCTTAGGGCGTACAGGGATGCCCTACGAGCAGTACTTC
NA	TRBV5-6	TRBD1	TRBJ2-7	CASSSSDRGRPWEQYF	TGTGCCAGCAGCTCCTCCGACAGGGGGAGGCCCTGGGAGCAGTACTTC
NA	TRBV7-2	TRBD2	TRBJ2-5	CASSPFGLAGGPGETQYF	TGTGCCAGCAGCCCGTTTGGACTAGCGGGGGGGCCAGGGGAGACCCAGTACTTC
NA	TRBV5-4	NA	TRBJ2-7	CASSLEGYSYEQYF	TGTGCCAGCAGCTTAGAGGGCTACTCCTACGAGCAGTACTTC
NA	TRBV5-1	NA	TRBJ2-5	CASSLASEQETQYF	TGCGCCAGCAGCTTGGCCTCGGAGCAAGAGACCCAGTACTTC
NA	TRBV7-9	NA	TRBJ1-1	CASSFLNLRGETEAFF	TGTGCCAGCAGCTTCCTGAACCTTAGGGGCGAGACTGAAGCTTTCTTT
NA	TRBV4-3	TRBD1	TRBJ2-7	CASSQDLITRDRAYEQYF	TGCGCCAGCAGCCAAGATCTCATTACTAGGGACAGAGCCTACGAGCAGTACTTC
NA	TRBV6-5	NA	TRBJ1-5	CASSSEGLYNQPQHF	TGTGCCAGCAGTTCCGAGGGACTCTACAATCAGCCCCAGCATTTT
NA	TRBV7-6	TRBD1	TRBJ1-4	CASSLLGQGALNKKLFF	TGTGCCAGCAGCCTATTGGGACAGGGGGCACTAAATAAAAAACTGTTTTTT
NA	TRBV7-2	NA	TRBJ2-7	CASRSPGTYEQYF	TGTGCCAGCAGGAGCCCAGGAACCTACGAGCAGTACTTC
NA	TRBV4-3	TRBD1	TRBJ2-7	CASSPGTGGGYEQYF	TGCGCCAGCAGCCCGGGGACAGGGGGCGGCTACGAGCAGTACTTC
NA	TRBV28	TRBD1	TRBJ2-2	CASRHRDRVSAGELFF	TGTGCCAGCAGACACCGGGACAGGGTATCTGCCGGGGAGCTGTTTTTT
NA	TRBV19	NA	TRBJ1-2	CASSIPRQPYGYTF	TGTGCCAGTAGTATCCCCAGGCAGCCCTATGGCTACACCTTC
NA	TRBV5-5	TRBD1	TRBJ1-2	CASSLPGTGGFYGYTF	TGTGCCAGCAGCTTGCCCGGGACAGGGGGCTTCTATGGCTACACCTTC
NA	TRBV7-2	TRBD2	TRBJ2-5	CASSSGGGSETQYF	TGTGCCAGCAGCTCAGGCGGGGGGTCGGAGACCCAGTACTTC
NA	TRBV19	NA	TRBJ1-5	CASSIITAGNQPQHF	TGTGCCAGTAGTATTATAACAGCGGGCAATCAGCCCCAGCATTTT
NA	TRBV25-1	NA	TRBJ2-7	CASSEGSPYEQYF	TGTGCCAGCAGTGAAGGGAGCCCCTACGAGCAGTACTTC
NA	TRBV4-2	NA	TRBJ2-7	CASSPRTVSSYEQYF	TGTGCCAGCAGCCCACGGACAGTTAGCTCCTACGAGCAGTACTTC
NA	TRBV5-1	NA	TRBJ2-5	CASSLDGGSPAQYF	TGCGCCAGCAGCTTGGATGGGGGGTCCCCGGCCCAGTACTTC
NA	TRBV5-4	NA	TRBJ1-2	CASTSPGNNYGYTF	TGTGCCAGCACATCACCTGGGAATAACTATGGCTACACCTTC
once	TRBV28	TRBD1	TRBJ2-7	CASGDSSYEQYF	TGTGCCAGCGGGGACAGCTCCTACGAGCAGTACTTC
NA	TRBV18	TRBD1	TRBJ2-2	CASSRRTTGGSNTGELFF	TGTGCCAGCTCACGGAGAACGACAGGGGGCTCCAACACCGGGGAGCTGTTTTTT
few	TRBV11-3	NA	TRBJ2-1	CASSLDQGGTSSYNEQFF	TGTGCCAGCAGCTTAGATCAGGGGGGGACTAGCTCCTACAATGAGCAGTTCTTC
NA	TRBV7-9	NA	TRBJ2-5	CASMLGMAGETQYF	TGTGCCAGCATGTTGGGGATGGCAGGAGAGACCCAGTACTTC
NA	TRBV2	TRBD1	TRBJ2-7	CASSGTGGTPEQYF	TGTGCCAGCTCCGGGACAGGGGGTACCCCCGAGCAGTACTTC
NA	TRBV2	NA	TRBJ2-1	CASSPTGRDVFF	TGTGCCAGCAGCCCGACGGGGCGAGATGTGTTCTTC
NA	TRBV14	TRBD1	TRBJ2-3	CASSQPRGPTDTQYF	TGTGCCAGCAGCCAACCGAGGGGGCCGACAGATACGCAGTATTTT
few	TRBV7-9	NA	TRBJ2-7	CATGASGEQYF	TGTGCCACCGGGGCGTCCGGGGAGCAGTACTTC
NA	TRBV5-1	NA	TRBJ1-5	CASSLARGQPQHF	TGCGCCAGCAGCTTAGCCCGAGGGCAGCCCCAGCATTTT